This T cell receptor beta chain came from a study of T cells in Graves' hyperthyroidism and ophthalmopathy. At the level of the study: Peripheral blood sampling occurred at initial diagnosis, before any treatment. General study results and limits: Most clonotypes that expanded in the thyroid above 0.001 also showed up in blood.

The investigators amplified TCR beta CDR3 regions from RNA transcripts. Researchers ran a first-round RT-PCR on the TCR CDR3 using the HTBI primer set. TCRdb used MiXCR to reprocess the multiplex PCR reads, holding one entry per CDR3 protein. The table records 600,000 to 750,000 distinct CDR3 sequences, around 15% of them present only once. The CDR3 is 15 residues long. CDR1 is LGHNA, CDR2 YNFKEQ, per germline. Deletions cut 0 bases from V and 5 bases from J, with 13 bases between. To note about this clonotype: Its antigen is undetermined.

The TCR comes from a man aged 50 to 60 with Graves' hyperthyroidism. The genes are TRBV4-2 and TRBJ1-2, with D possibly TRBD1 on 5 matching bases. Sequencing used blood. CDR3 in amino acids: CASSQENSRGYGYTF. Here the CDR3 DNA reads TGTGCCAGCAGCCAAGAAAACTCCCGGGGGTATGGCTACACCTTC.